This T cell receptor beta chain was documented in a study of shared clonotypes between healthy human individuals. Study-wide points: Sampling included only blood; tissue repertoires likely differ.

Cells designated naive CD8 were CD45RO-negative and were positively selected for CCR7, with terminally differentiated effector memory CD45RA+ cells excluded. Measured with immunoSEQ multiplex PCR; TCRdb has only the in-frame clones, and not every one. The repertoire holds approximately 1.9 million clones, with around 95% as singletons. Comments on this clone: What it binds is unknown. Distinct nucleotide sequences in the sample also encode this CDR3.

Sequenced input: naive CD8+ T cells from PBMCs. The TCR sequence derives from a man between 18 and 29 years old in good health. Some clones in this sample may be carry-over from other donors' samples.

The CDR3 loop is CASSLSAGLNTEAFF. The CDR3 nucleotides read TGTGCCAGCAGTTTATCGGCAGGGCTGAACACTGAAGCTTTCTTT. The chain carries TRBV28 and TRBJ1-1; perhaps TRBD1 as D (5 bases). The CDR3 extends over 15 amino acids. Trimming shortened V by 1 base and J by 0 bases, and 9 bases separated the two germline ends. The germline CDR1 and CDR2 sequences are MDHEN and SYDVKM.